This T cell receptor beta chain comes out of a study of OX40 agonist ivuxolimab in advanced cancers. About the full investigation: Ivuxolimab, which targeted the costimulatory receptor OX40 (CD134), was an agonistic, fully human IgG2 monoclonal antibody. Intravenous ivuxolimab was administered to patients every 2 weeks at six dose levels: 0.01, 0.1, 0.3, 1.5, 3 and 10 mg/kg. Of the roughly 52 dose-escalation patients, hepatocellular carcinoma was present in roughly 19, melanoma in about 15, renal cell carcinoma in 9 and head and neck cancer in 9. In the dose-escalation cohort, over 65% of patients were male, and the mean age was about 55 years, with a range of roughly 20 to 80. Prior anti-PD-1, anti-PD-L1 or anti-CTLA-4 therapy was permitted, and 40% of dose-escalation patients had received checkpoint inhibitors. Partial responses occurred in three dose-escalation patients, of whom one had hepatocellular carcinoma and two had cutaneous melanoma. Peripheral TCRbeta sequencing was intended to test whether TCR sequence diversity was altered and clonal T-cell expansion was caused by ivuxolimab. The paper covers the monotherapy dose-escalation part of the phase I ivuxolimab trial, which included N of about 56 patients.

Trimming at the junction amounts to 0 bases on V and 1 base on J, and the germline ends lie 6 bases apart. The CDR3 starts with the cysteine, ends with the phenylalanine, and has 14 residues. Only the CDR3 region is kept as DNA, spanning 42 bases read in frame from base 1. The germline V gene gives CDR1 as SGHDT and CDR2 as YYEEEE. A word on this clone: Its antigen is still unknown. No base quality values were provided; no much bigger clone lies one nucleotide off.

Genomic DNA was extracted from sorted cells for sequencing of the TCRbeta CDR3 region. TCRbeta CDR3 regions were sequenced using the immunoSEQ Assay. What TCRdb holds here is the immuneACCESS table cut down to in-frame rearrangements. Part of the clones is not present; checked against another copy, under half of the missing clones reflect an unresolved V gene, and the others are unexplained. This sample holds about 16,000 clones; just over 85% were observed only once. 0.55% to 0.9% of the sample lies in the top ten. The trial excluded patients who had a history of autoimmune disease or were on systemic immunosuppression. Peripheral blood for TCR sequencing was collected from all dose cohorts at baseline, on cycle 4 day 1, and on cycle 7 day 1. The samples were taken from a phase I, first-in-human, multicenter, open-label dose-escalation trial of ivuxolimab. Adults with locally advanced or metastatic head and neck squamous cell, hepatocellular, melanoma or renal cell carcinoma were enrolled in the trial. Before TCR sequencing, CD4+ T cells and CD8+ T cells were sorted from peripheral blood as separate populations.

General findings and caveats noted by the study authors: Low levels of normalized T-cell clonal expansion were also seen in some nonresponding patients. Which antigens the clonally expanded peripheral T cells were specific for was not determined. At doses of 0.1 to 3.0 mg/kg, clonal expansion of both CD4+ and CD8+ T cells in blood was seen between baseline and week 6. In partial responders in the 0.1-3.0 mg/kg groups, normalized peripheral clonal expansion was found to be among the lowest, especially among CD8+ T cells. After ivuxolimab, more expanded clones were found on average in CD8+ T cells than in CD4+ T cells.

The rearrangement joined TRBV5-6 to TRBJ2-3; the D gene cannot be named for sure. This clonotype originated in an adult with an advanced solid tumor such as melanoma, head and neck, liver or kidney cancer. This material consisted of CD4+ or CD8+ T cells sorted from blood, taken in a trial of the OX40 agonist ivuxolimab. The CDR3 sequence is CASSLGWGTDTQYF. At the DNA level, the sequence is TGTGCCAGCAGCTTGGGTTGGGGCACAGATACGCAGTATTTT.